This T cell receptor beta chain appears in the sequencing data of a study of blood T cell repertoires in COVID-19. Clones were read by immunoSEQ multiplex PCR, and TCRdb kept only the in-frame ones, dropping some. The table shows hundreds of thousands of clones, with 65% to 85% occurring only once. Trimming removed 1 base from V and 7 bases from J, with 11 bases in between. This CDR3 is built from 15 residues. Germline-derived CDR1 and CDR2 are LGHNA and YNFKEQ. The sequenced sample was peripheral blood. The chain uses TRBV4-2 and TRBJ1-6; D remains ambiguous. This clonotype was obtained from a man in his forties with acute or convalescent COVID-19. CDR3 amino acids: CASSQVPPQNSPLHF. CDR3 bases: TGTGCCAGCAGCCAAGTTCCTCCACAAAATTCACCCCTCCACTTT.